This T cell receptor beta chain was identified during a study of T cells in Graves' hyperthyroidism and ophthalmopathy. On the study more broadly: Staff took peripheral blood when the initial diagnosis was made, before any treatment began.

RNA transcripts were the template for amplifying TCR beta CDR3 regions. First-round RT-PCR targeting the TCR CDR3 was performed with the HTBI primer set. From the multiplex PCR reads, TCRdb called clonotypes with MiXCR, one entry per CDR3 protein. The table includes more than 450,000 distinct CDR3 sequences, 15% to 20% detected once. Notes on the study in general: By a 13 V-J model, ophthalmopathy was set apart from stable hyperthyroidism.

This clonotype was observed a few times. Its antigen is currently unknown. Germline values: CDR1 SGDLS, CDR2 YYNGEE. This CDR3 contains 15 residues. V gave up 0 bases and J gave up 4 bases, with 10 bases separating them. The V gene is TRBV9, the J gene TRBJ2-2; D is uncertain. The sample taken for sequencing was blood. The sequence was obtained from a man aged 35 to 55 with Graves' ophthalmopathy. In DNA form, the CDR3 reads TGTGCCAGCAGCGTAGAAACAGCGCCCACCGGGGAGCTGTTTTTT. It is translated as CASSVETAPTGELFF.